This T cell receptor (beta chain) was captured by sequencing in a study of siplizumab effects on memory and regulatory T cells. Study-wide results and caveats: The naive T cell population seemed more diverse than memory cells and seemed a major contributor to the alloresponse. Proliferating Tregs from siplizumab cultures lacked functional confirmation of suppression.

Germline loops: CDR1 MNHNS, CDR2 SASEGT. There are 15 residues in the CDR3. V dropped 5 bases and J dropped 0; count of bases not matched to a gene: 7. TCRdb's table, derived via immunoSEQ multiplex PCR, lists solely in-frame clones and lacks some. Of approximately 97,000 clones listed, 80% to 95% are singletons. In regard to this clone: Its matching antigen is unknown.

This sequence joins TRBV6-1 and TRBJ2-7; 7 bases line up with TRBD1. Sequencing was done on a sample of CD4+ T cells sorted from blood. This clonotype was sampled from a human donor in good health. The CDR3 coding sequence is TGTGCCAGCAGTCTCTGGACAGGAAGCTCCTACGAGCAGTACTTC. It yields the protein CASSLWTGSSYEQYF.